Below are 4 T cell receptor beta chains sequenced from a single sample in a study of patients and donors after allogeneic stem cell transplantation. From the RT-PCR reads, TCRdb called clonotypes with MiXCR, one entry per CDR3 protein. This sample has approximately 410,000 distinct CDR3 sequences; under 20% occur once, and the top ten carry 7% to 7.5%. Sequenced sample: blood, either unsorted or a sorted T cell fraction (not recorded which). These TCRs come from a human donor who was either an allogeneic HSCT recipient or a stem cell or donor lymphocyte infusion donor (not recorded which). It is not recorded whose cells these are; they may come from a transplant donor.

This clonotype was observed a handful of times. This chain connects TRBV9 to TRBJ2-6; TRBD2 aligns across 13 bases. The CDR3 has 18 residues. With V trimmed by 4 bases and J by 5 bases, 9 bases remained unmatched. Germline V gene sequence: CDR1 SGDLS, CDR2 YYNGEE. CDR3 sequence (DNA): TGTGCCAGCAGCCCGAGGACTAGCGGGGGAATTAGGGCCAACGTCCTGACTTTC. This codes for CASSPRTSGGIRANVLTF.

CDR3 in DNA: TGTGCCTGGCACGCAGGGGTTTCCGGGGAGCTGTTTTTT. The encoded protein is CAWHAGVSGELFF. The genes are TRBV30 and TRBJ2-2, with D maybe TRBD1 (6 bases). V lost 5 bases, J lost 6 bases, and 13 bases lay in between. This CDR3 region has 13 residues. Per germline, CDR1 GTSNPN and CDR2 SVGIG (reference sequence).

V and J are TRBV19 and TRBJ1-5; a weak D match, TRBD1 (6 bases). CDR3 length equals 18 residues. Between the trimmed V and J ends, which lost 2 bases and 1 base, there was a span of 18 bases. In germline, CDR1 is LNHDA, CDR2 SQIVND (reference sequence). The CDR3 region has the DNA TGTGCCAGTAGTATAACCCCGGGGGCAGGGGCCAGCAATCAGCCCCAGCATTTT. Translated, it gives CASSITPGAGASNQPQHF. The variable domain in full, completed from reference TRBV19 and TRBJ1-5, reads DGGITQSPKYLFRKEGQNVTLSCEQNLNHDAMYWYRQDPGQGLRLIYYSQIVNDFQKGDIAEGYSVSREKKESFPLTVTSAQKNPTAFYLCASSITPGAGASNQPQHFGDGTRLSIL.

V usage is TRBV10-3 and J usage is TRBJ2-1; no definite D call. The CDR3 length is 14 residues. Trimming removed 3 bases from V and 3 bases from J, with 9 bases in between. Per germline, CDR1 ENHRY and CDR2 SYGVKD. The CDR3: CAISEGAIYNEQFF. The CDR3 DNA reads TGTGCCATCAGTGAAGGTGCGATCTACAATGAGCAGTTCTTC.